The clone carrying this TCR beta chain was observed a handful of times. As yet, its antigen is unknown. This CDR3 spans 15 amino acids. The V segment lost 6 bases and the J segment 1 base; nucleotides outside the gene matches: 8. CDR1 and CDR2 from the germline V gene are SNHLY and FYNNEI. The data were obtained in a study of post-analysis software for immune sequencing data. Looking at the study overall: Disease trajectories encompassed relapsing-remitting, secondary progressive and progressive-relapsing multiple sclerosis. The study's findings and limits: A handful of TRBV segments appeared more often in patients than in controls, and TRBV5-6, TRBV5-1 and TRBV20-1 were among these.

Each TCR beta cDNA library carried unique molecular identifiers. Approximately 0.5 million cDNA molecules were recovered from an input of roughly 0.85 to 10 million T cells. One entry per CDR3 protein results from TCRdb running MiXCR on the PCR reads. Counted here are about 540,000 distinct CDR3 sequences, 30% to 40% occurring once; the ten biggest clones make up 4.5% to 7.5%. The chain has TRBV2 and TRBJ2-7, with 8 positions matching TRBD1. This receptor was obtained from a girl under 18 with multiple sclerosis. Sequencing was done on a sample of blood. The DNA of the CDR3 is TGTGCCAGCAGAGGGGACAGGTCCTCATCCTACGAGCAGTACTTC. Protein product: CASRGDRSSSYEQYF.